These T cell receptor beta chains were read from a single sample in a study of shared clonotypes between healthy human individuals. Method: immunoSEQ multiplex PCR; TCRdb's copy keeps in-frame clones and lacks some. Altogether fewer than 1.8 million clones are present, around 98.5% being singletons, with the ten largest covering about 0.34%. Sequences were obtained from naive CD4+ T cells sorted from blood. The receptor source for this set is a young man in good health. The CDR3 runs from the conserved cysteine through the conserved F or W. A D gene is named only where the DNA matches it firmly. Only some rows state a clone size, as once, few, many or a class for expanded clones.

clone size,D gene,V gene,J gene,CDR3 protein,CDR3 DNA
.,.,TRBV28,TRBJ1-4,CASSFMGWVGGILFF,TGTGCCAGCAGTTTTATGGGTTGGGTCGGGGGTATCCTGTTTTTT
.,.,TRBV18,TRBJ2-5,CASSPSAETQYF,TGTGCCAGCTCACCAAGTGCAGAGACCCAGTACTTC
once,.,TRBV5-1,TRBJ2-3,CASKLEVADTQYF,TGCGCCAGCAAACTAGAAGTGGCAGATACGCAGTATTTT
.,TRBD2,TRBV28,TRBJ2-3,CASSFAPTSGGFTDTQYF,TGTGCCAGCAGTTTCGCCCCGACTAGCGGGGGATTCACAGATACGCAGTATTTT
.,.,TRBV10-3,TRBJ2-5,CAISERETQYF,TGTGCCATCAGTGAACGGGAGACCCAGTACTTC
.,.,TRBV6-6,TRBJ2-7,CASTLRGNYEQYF,TGTGCCAGCACCTTACGTGGCAACTACGAGCAGTACTTC
.,.,TRBV5-1,TRBJ2-1,CASSLTGPDSNEQFF,TGCGCCAGCAGCTTGACGGGACCGGACTCCAATGAGCAGTTCTTC
.,.,TRBV7-6,TRBJ2-2,CASSFEASLGAGELFF,TGTGCCAGCAGCTTCGAGGCGAGCCTCGGGGCCGGGGAGCTGTTTTTT
once,.,TRBV29-1,TRBJ1-1,CSVEKVNTEAFF,TGCAGCGTTGAGAAAGTGAACACTGAAGCTTTCTTT
.,TRBD2,TRBV5-4,TRBJ2-7,CASSPGTSGIYEQYF,TGTGCCAGCAGCCCGGGGACTAGCGGGATCTACGAGCAGTACTTC
.,.,TRBV12-5,TRBJ2-5,CASGTEETQYF,TGTGCTAGTGGTACAGAAGAGACCCAGTACTTC
.,.,TRBV27,TRBJ1-5,CASSTSRSNQPQHF,TGTGCCAGCAGCACCAGTAGGAGCAATCAGCCCCAGCATTTT
.,TRBD2,TRBV19,TRBJ2-2,CASSIGLAVNTGELFF,TGTGCCAGTAGTATTGGACTAGCGGTGAACACCGGGGAGCTGTTTTTT
.,.,TRBV7-2,TRBJ2-4,CASSSDGTAGNIQYF,TGTGCCAGCAGCTCCGATGGGACAGCGGGTAACATTCAGTACTTC
.,.,TRBV4-1,TRBJ1-5,CASSPGDNQPQHF,TGCGCCAGCAGTCCAGGGGACAATCAGCCCCAGCATTTT
.,.,TRBV18,TRBJ2-2,CASSDEIATGELFF,TGTGCCAGCTCGGACGAGATAGCGACCGGGGAGCTGTTTTTT
.,.,TRBV9,TRBJ2-3,CASSVGPDPRTDTQYF,TGTGCCAGCAGCGTAGGGCCCGACCCCCGCACAGATACGCAGTATTTT
.,.,TRBV30,TRBJ2-5,CAWSPSSLGETQYF,TGTGCCTGGAGTCCTAGCAGCCTCGGAGAGACCCAGTACTTC
.,.,TRBV7-9,TRBJ2-3,CASSPTTGRSTDTQYF,TGTGCCAGCAGCCCCACGACAGGTCGGAGCACAGATACGCAGTATTTT
.,.,TRBV19,TRBJ2-1,CASTSPRGTYNEQFF,TGTGCCAGTACCTCGCCACGCGGAACGTACAATGAGCAGTTCTTC
.,.,TRBV11-2,TRBJ2-7,CASSLRFRSSPYEQYF,TGTGCCAGCAGCTTAAGGTTTAGGTCCTCCCCCTACGAGCAGTACTTC
.,.,TRBV12-5,TRBJ2-7,CASGRTDGYEQYF,TGTGCTAGTGGGAGGACAGATGGCTACGAGCAGTACTTC